This T cell receptor beta chain was sequenced for a study of beta chain features in type 1 diabetes. With regard to this clone: Its antigen is unknown.

Investigators reverse transcribed all isolated RNA, so they sequenced expressed TCRB transcripts. TCRdb's copy holds only in-frame clones and misses some; the assay was immunoSEQ multiplex PCR. Of 300,000 or so clones listed, around 8.5% are singletons. Study-wide points: Moderate yet significant TCRB CDR3 shortening was seen in Type 1 diabetes patients in all four CD4+ subsets.

This CDR3 is built from 15 residues. V was pared by 6 bases and J by 7 bases, with 21 bases between. Germline V lookup: CDR1 SEHNR, CDR2 FQNEAQ (reference sequence). The chain links TRBV7-9 to TRBJ2-5; a weak D match, TRBD2 (5 bases). The sequenced sample consisted of central memory CD4+ T cells from blood. The sequence was collected from a man aged 25 to 45 with type 1 diabetes. CDR3 sequence (DNA): TGTGCCAGCAGTCCAGAGGAGGATTCCACGCGGACCCAGTACTTC. As protein: CASSPEEDSTRTQYF.